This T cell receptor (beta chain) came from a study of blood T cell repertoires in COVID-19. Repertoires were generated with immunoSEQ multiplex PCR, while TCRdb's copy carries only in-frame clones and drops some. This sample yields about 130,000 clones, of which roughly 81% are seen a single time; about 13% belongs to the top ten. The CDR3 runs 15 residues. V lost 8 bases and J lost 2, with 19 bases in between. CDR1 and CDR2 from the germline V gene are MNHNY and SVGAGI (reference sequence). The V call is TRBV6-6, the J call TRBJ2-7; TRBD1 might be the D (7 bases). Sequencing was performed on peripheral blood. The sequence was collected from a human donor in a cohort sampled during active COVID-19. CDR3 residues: CASHNPWRGPYEQYF. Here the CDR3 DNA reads TGTGCCAGCCATAACCCTTGGAGGGGGCCCTACGAGCAGTACTTC.